This is a list of T cell receptor beta chains from one sample in a study of metastatic and nonmetastatic thyroid tumors. TCRdb re-clonotyped the PCR reads through MiXCR. The data contain 20,000 to 25,000 clones, 10% to 15% of them singletons. The sequenced sample was blood. These receptors all stem from a female donor with papillary thyroid cancer or a benign thyroid nodule (not recorded which). Some clones in this sample may be carry-over from other donors' samples. CDR3s include the opening cysteine and the closing phenylalanine or tryptophan. D genes are given only for firm matches.

>TRBV6-1|.
CASSARQASQPQHF
>TRBV20-1|TRBD2
CSARDPASGRSSYNEQFF
>TRBV12-3/TRBV12-4|.
CASSQSGGSGNQPQHF
>TRBV30|.
CAWSMGGSSYEQYF
>TRBV28|.
CASSIRTGNEQFF
>TRBV6-6|.
CASSYGQHYGYTF
>TRBV20-1|TRBD2
CSARPTSDHRNEQFF
>TRBV20-1|TRBD1
CSADPGTGTYEQYF
>TRBV4-2|TRBD2
CASSQGTLAGGTGELFF
>TRBV20-1|.
CSAREGGGANVLTF
>TRBV9|.
CASSVDDGRGSYNEQFF
>TRBV7-2|.
CASSLAVSCEQYF
>TRBV20-1|TRBD1
CSAKDRGNTGELFF
>TRBV28|.
CASSLNVNTEAFF
>TRBV27|TRBD2
CASSPSGESDTQYF
>TRBV10-1|TRBD2
CASQPGTRDTGELFF
>TRBV2|TRBD2
CASSPGLAGGLETQYF
>TRBV4-2|.
CASSQFRDNSYEQYF
>TRBV27|TRBD2
CASSPHTSGVYNEQFF
>TRBV20-1|.
CSARDVGWGYTF
>TRBV4-3|.
CASSQDEGYNSPLHF
>TRBV20-1|.
CSARHHSLGYTF
>TRBV5-1|.
CASSGQSEETQYF
>TRBV4-2|.
CASSQRDSDTDTQYF
>TRBV10-3|.
CAISEGRGATEAFF
>TRBV10-3|.
CAISEFFGGAQYF
>TRBV27|.
CASRWGTSYEQYF
>TRBV6-1|.
CASYFDTQISYNEQFF
>TRBV11-1|.
CASSPVRPKPTNYGYTF
>TRBV30|TRBD1
CAWEAGQGAAEQYF
>TRBV14|.
CASIQGLDHYEQYF
>TRBV12-3/TRBV12-4|.
CASRFRQNTDTQYF
>TRBV14|.
CASSAGTNYGYTF
>TRBV7-3|TRBD2
CASSLRGFPPTSGRSAGELFF
>TRBV19|TRBD2
CASGGLVERNEQFF
>TRBV7-2|.
CASSLRDGYSPLHF
>TRBV20-1|TRBD1
CSARPTGGGTNEKLFF
>TRBV20-1|.
CSARRVSYNEQFF
>TRBV27|.
CASSLSRGAVGYTF
>TRBV28|.
CASSSPWTQGKTQYF
>TRBV12-3/TRBV12-4|TRBD2
CATTSGNQETQYF